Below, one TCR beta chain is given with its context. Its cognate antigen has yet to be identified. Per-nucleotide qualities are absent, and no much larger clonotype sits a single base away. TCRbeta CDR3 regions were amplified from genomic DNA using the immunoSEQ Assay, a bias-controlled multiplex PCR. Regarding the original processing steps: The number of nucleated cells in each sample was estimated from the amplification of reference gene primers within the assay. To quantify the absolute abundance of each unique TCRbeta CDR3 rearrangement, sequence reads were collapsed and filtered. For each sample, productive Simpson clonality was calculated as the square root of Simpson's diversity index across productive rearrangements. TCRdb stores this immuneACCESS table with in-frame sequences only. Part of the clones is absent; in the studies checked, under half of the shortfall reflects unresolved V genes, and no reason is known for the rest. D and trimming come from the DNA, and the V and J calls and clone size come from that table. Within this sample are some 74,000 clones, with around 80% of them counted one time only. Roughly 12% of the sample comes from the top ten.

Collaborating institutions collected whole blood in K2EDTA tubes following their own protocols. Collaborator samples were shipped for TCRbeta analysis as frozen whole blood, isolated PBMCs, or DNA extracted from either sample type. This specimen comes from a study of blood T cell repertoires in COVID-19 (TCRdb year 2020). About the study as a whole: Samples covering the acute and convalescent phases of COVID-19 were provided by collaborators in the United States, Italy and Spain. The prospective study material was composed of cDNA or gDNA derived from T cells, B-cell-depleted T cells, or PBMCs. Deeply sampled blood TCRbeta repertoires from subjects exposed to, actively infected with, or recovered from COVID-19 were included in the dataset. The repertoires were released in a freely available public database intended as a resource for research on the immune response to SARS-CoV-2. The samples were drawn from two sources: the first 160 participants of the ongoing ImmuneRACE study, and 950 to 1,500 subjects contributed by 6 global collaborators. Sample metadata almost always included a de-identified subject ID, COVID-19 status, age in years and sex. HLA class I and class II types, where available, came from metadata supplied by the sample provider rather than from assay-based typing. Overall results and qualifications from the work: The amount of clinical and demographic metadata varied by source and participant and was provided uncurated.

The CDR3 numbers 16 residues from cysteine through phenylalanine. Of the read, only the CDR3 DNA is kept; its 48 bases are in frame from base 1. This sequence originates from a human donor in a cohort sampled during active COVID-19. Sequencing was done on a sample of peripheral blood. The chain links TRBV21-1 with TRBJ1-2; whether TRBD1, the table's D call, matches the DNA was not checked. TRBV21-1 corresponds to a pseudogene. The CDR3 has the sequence CASSNLGQLANYGYTF. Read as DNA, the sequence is TGTGCCAGCAGCAACCTGGGACAGTTAGCTAACTATGGCTACACCTTC.